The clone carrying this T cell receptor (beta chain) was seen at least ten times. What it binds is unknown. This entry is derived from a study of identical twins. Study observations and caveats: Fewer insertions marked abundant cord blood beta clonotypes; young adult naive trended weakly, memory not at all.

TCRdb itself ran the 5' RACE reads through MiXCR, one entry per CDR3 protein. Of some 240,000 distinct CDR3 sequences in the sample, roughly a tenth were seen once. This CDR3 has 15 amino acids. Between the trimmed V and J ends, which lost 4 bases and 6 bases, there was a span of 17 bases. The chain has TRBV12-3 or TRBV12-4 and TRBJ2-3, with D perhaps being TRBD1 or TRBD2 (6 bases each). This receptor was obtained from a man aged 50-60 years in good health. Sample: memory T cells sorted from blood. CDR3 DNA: TGTGCCAGCAGTTCCCGACTAGGGGGAGCTGATACGCAGTATTTT. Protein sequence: CASSSRLGGADTQYF.